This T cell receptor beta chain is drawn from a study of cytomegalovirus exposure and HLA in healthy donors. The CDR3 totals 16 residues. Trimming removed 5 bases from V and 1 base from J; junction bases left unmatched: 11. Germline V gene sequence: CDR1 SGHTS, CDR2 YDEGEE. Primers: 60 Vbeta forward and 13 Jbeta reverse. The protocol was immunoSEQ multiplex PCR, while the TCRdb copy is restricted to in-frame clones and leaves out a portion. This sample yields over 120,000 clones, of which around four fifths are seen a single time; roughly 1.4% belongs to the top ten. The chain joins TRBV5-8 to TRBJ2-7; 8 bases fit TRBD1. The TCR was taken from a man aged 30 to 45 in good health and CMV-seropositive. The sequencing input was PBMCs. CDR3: CASRLVGGTGSYEQYF. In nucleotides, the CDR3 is TGTGCCAGCAGACTAGTAGGCGGGACAGGTTCCTACGAGCAGTACTTC.